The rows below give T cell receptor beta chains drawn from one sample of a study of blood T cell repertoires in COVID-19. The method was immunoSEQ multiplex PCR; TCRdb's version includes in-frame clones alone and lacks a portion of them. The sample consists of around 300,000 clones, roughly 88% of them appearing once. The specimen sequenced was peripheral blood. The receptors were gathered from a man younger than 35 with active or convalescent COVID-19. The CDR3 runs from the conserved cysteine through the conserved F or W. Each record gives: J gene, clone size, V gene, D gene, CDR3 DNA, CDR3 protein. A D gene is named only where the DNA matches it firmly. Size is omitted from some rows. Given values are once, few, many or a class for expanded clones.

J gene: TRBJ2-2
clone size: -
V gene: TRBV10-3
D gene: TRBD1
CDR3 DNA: TGTGCCATCAGTGACTCGACAGGGGGTCACACCGGGGAGCTGTTTTTT
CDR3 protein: CAISDSTGGHTGELFF

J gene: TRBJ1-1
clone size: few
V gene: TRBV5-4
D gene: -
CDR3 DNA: TGTGCCAGCAGCCTGACACTGAACACTGAAGCTTTCTTT
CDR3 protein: CASSLTLNTEAFF

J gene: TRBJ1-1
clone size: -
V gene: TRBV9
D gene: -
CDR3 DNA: TGTGCCAGCAGCGTAAGTTCATCCGAGGCCTCCCGGACTGAAGCTTTCTTT
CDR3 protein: CASSVSSSEASRTEAFF

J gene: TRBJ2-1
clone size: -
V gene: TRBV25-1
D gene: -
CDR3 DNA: TGTGCCAGCAGTGACGTCCCCGGGCGGGGCTCCTACAATGAGCAGTTCTTC
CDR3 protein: CASSDVPGRGSYNEQFF

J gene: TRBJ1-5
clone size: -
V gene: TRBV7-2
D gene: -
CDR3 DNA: TGTGCCAGCAGCTTAGCGGCAGGGGCAAACAATCAGCCCCAGCATTTT
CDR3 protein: CASSLAAGANNQPQHF

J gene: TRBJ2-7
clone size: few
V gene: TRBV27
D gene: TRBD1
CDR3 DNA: TGTGCCAGCAGTTACGGACAGGGGGGGAACGAGCAGTACTTC
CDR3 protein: CASSYGQGGNEQYF

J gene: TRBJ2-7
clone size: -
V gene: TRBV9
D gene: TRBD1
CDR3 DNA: TGTGCCAGCAGCGTAGGACAGGGGGCAGTCAACGAGCAGTACTTC
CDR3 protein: CASSVGQGAVNEQYF

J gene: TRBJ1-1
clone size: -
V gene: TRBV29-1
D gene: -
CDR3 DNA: TGCAGCGTCGCTAAAACAGCGAACACTGAAGCTTTCTTT
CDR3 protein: CSVAKTANTEAFF

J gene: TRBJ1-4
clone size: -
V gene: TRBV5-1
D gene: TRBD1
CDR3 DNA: TGCGCCAGCAGCTCGGGGACAGGGGAGGGCAAACTGTTTTTT
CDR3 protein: CASSSGTGEGKLFF

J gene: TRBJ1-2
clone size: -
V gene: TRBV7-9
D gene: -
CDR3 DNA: TGTGCCAGCAGCTTAGATGGACTTAACTATGGCTACACCTTC
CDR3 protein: CASSLDGLNYGYTF